This TCR beta chain was found in a study of T cell repertoires in cytomegalovirus infection. Turning to the study itself: An indication of both CMV infection and matching HLA type came from public TCR beta signatures. Study observations and caveats: Ex vivo, HLA-C-restricted CMV-specific TCR beta clonotypes prevailed over the rest of the response. CMV carriers having the relevant HLA were flagged by cumulative public TCR beta family frequency.

There are many counts of this clonotype. The antigen remains undetermined. Germline CDR1 is MDHEN and CDR2 is SYDVKM. CDR3 size: 15 residues. Trimming removed 5 bases at V and 6 bases at J, with 16 bases between. TCRdb reprocessed the reads via MiXCR and lists one record per CDR3 protein. The table shows around 110,000 distinct CDR3 sequences, with around 9.1% occurring only once. Sequencing was done on a sample of PBMCs, sequenced either directly or after in vitro stimulation (not recorded which). The chain joins TRBV28 to TRBJ2-2, with unresolved D. The TCR comes from a human donor in good health (CMV status not recorded). Some clones in this sample may be carry-over from other donors' samples. CDR3 region: CASSPLTRFAGELFF. The CDR3 coding sequence is TGTGCCAGCAGTCCCCTGACACGTTTTGCCGGGGAGCTGTTTTTT.